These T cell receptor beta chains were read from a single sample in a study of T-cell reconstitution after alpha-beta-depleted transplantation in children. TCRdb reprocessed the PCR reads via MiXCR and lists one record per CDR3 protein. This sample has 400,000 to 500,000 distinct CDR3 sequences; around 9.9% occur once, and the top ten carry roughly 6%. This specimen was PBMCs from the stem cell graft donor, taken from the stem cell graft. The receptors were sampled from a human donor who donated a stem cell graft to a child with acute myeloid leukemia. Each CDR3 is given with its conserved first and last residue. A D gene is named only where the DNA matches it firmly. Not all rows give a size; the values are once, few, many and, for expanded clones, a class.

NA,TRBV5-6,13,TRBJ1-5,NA,TGTGCCAGCAGCTTGAGTCCTGGGCAGCCCCAGCATTTT,CASSLSPGQPQHF
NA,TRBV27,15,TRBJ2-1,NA,TGTGCCAGCAGCAGGAGGACAGCCCAATCCAATGAGCAGTTCTTC,CASSRRTAQSNEQFF
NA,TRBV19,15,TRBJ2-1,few,TGTGCCAGTAGTATGATTATCGACGGGTACAATGAGCAGTTCTTC,CASSMIIDGYNEQFF
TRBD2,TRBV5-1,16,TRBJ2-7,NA,TGCGCCAGCAGCCCGGGACTAGCGGGAGCATTGGGCGAGCAGTACTTC,CASSPGLAGALGEQYF
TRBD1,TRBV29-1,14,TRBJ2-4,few,TGCAGCGTGAGCGCGACAGGGAGCAAAAACATTCAGTACTTC,CSVSATGSKNIQYF
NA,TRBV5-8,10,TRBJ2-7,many,TGTGCCAGCAGCTTCTACGAGCAGTACTTC,CASSFYEQYF
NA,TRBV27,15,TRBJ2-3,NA,TGTGCCAGCAAGATTAGGGTGTCTAGCACAGATACGCAGTATTTT,CASKIRVSSTDTQYF
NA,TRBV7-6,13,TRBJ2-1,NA,TGTGCCAGCAGCTTAGAATTGGGGTGGAAGCAGTTCTTC,CASSLELGWKQFF
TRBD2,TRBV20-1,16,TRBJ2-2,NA,TGCAGTGCTAGAGTCGCGGGGGGGCTTAGCACCGGGGAGCTGTTTTTT,CSARVAGGLSTGELFF
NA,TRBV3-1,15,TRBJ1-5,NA,TGTGCCAGCAGCCAAAATCCAGGGGCCGGTCAGCCCCAGCATTTT,CASSQNPGAGQPQHF
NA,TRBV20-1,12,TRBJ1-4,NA,TGCAGTGCTATCTGGCAAAATGAAAAACTGTTTTTT,CSAIWQNEKLFF
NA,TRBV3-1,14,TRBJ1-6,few,TGTGCCAGCAGCCAAGGCAGGGCAAATTCACCCCTCCACTTT,CASSQGRANSPLHF
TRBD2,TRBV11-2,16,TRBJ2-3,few,TGTGCCAGCAGATCTACCCTTAGCGGGGAATCAGATACGCAGTATTTT,CASRSTLSGESDTQYF
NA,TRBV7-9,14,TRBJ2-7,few,TGTGCCAGCAGCTTTGCCCGAGCCTCCTACGAGCAGTACTTC,CASSFARASYEQYF
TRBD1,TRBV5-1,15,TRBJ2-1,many,TGCGCCAGCAGCGTAGCCGGGACAGTGTACAATGAGCAGTTCTTC,CASSVAGTVYNEQFF
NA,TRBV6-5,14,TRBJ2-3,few,TGTGCCAGCAGTTACCACAGGCCTTCGGATACGCAGTATTTT,CASSYHRPSDTQYF
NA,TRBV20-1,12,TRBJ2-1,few,TGCAGTGCCCCTTCATTAAGAGATGAGCAGTTCTTC,CSAPSLRDEQFF
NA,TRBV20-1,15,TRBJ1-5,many,TGCAGTGCTAGTCTTGAGAGCGCGGGCAATCAGCCCCAGCATTTT,CSASLESAGNQPQHF
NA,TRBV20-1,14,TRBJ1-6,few,TGCAGTGCTAGAGAGCGACAGGAAAATTCACCCCTCCACTTT,CSARERQENSPLHF
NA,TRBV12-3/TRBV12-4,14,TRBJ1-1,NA,TGTGCCAGCAGTTTATACAGGGCCAACACTGAAGCTTTCTTT,CASSLYRANTEAFF
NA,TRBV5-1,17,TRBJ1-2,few,TGCGCCAGCAGCTTGGGGCCCACTGAAACAGGGTTCGGCGGCTACACCTTC,CASSLGPTETGFGGYTF
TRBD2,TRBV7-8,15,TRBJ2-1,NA,TGTGCCAGCAAAGGGGGAACTAGCGGGGGCAATGAGCAGTTCTTC,CASKGGTSGGNEQFF
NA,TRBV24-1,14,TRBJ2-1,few,TGTGCCACCAGTGACTCCTCGGGGGCAGATGAGCAGTTCTTC,CATSDSSGADEQFF
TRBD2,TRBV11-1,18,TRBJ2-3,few,TGTGCCAGCAGCTTAGCGCAAGGGCTAGCGGGGCGCACAGATACGCAGTATTTT,CASSLAQGLAGRTDTQYF
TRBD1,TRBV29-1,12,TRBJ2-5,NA,TGCAGCGCAGACAGGGGTGGAGAGACCCAGTACTTC,CSADRGGETQYF
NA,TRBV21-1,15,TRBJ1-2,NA,TGTGCCAGCAGCAAACGTGGCGCAGATTTCTATGGCTACACCTTC,CASSKRGADFYGYTF
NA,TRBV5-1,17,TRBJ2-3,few,TGCGCCAGCAGCTTGGAAGGTACTGGGGGATTCACAGATACGCAGTATTTT,CASSLEGTGGFTDTQYF
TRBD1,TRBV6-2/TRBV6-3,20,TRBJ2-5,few,TGTGCCAGCAGTTCCCTCCGTGCGACAGGGGGAGGGGTTCTGGGAGAGACCCAGTACTTC,CASSSLRATGGGVLGETQYF
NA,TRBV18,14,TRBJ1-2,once,TGTGCCAGCTCACCAAACAGGGAAAACTATGGCTACACCTTC,CASSPNRENYGYTF
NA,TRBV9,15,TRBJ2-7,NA,TGTGCCAGCAGCCCCCATTGGGGGGCCGATTACGAGCAGTACTTC,CASSPHWGADYEQYF
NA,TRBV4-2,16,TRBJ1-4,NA,TGTGCCAGCAGCCACTCCCGACAGACAACTAATGAAAAACTGTTTTTT,CASSHSRQTTNEKLFF
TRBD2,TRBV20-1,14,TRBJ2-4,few,TGCAGTGCTAGTTGGCGGGTGGGGAGGGGCATTCAGTACTTC,CSASWRVGRGIQYF
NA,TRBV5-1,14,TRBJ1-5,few,TGCGCCAGCAGTGCGGGGGGAGCCAATCAGCCCCAGCATTTT,CASSAGGANQPQHF
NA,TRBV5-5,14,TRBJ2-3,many,TGTGCCAGCAGCTCATCCAGTAGCACAGATACGCAGTATTTT,CASSSSSSTDTQYF
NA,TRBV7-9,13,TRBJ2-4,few,TGTGCCAGCAGCTCAGGACTACTAAACATTCAGTACTTC,CASSSGLLNIQYF
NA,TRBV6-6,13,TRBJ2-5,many,TGTGCCAGCAGTGTAACTGTTCGAGAGACCCAGTACTTC,CASSVTVRETQYF
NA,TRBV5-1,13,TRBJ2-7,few,TGCGCCAGCAGCTCCCAACAGGGAAAGGAGCAGTACTTC,CASSSQQGKEQYF
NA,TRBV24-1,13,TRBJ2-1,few,TGTGCCACCAGTGATTTAGGGCAGTCGGAGCAGTTCTTC,CATSDLGQSEQFF
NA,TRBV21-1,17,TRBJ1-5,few,TGTGCCAGCAGCCCCCGCCCTGGACAGAATAGCAATCAGCCCCAGCATTTT,CASSPRPGQNSNQPQHF
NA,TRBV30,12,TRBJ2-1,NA,TGTGCCTGGAGTGCCCAAGGCAATGAGCAGTTCTTC,CAWSAQGNEQFF
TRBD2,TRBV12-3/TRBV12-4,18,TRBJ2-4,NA,TGTGCCAGCAGTCCCTTGCGGGGGGGGACCGTAGCCAAAAACATTCAGTACTTC,CASSPLRGGTVAKNIQYF
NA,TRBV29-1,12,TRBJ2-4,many,TGCAGCGTTGAGTCCCTGGCGAACATTCAGTACTTC,CSVESLANIQYF
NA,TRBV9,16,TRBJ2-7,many,TGTGCCAGCAGCGCCGGGGGGACAGCAGCAATCTACGAGCAGTACTTC,CASSAGGTAAIYEQYF
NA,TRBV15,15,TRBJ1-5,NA,TGTGTCACCAGCAGCCGGTGGGGTGGCAATCAGCCCCAGCATTTT,CVTSSRWGGNQPQHF
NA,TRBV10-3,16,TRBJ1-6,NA,TGTGCCATCAGTGAGTCGACAGGCCTGACTAATTCACCCCTCCACTTT,CAISESTGLTNSPLHF